This TCR beta chain was captured in a study of cytomegalovirus exposure and HLA in healthy donors. Study as a whole: In terms of ancestry, the Caucasian-associated cluster contained roughly 81% of the roughly 400 genotyped donors. General study results and limits: The study flagged 150 to 200 TCR beta chains as cytomegalovirus-associated.

For this clone: The antigen is unknown.

The PCR had 60 Vbeta and 13 Jbeta primers. The table came from immunoSEQ multiplex PCR; TCRdb's copy has only in-frame clones and leaves some out. The sample has approximately 97,000 clones, roughly 80% seen once. CDR1 is SEHNR, CDR2 FQNEAQ, per germline (reference sequence). The V segment lost 4 bases and the J segment 0 bases; nucleotides outside the gene matches: 7. The CDR3 has 18 amino acids. The donors, nominally healthy at sampling, likely had unrecorded immune exposures. The chain is built from TRBV7-9 and TRBJ2-6; 9 nucleotides line up with TRBD2. The sequencing input was PBMCs. The receptor comes from a male donor in good health and CMV-seropositive. The CDR3 reads CASSSAGTSISGANVLTF. The CDR3, as DNA: TGTGCCAGCAGCTCGGCCGGGACTAGCATCTCTGGGGCCAACGTCCTGACTTTC.